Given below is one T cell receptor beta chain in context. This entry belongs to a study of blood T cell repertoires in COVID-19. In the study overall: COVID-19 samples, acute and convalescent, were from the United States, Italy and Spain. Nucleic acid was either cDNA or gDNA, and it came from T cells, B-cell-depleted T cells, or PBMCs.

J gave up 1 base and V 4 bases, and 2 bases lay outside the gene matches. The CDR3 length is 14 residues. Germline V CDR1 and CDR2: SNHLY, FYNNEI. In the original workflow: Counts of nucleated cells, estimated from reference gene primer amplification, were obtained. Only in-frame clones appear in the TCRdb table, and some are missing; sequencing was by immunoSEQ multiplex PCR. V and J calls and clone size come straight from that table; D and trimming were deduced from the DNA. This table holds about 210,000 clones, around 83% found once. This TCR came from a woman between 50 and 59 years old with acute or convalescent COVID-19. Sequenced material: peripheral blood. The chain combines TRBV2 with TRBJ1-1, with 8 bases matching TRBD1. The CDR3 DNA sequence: TGTGCCAGCAGTGGGACAGGGAGGAACACTGAAGCTTTCTTT. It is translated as CASSGTGRNTEAFF.